Sequencing of this T cell receptor (beta chain) was carried out in a study of PD-1 blockade in classical Hodgkin lymphoma. General study findings and limits: Why repertoires differed is undefined; disease activity or prior therapy possibly contributed.

This CDR3 region has 16 residues. Per the germline V gene, CDR1 is MGHRA and CDR2 is YSYEKL. The trim removed 6 bases at V and 6 bases at J, leaving 12 bases unmatched. For this clone: Its target is not known.

Time point denoted: cycle 4 day 1 (C4D1), after six to seven weeks of nivolumab. Following autologous stem cell transplantation, relapse occurred in every patient, and exposure to brentuximab vedotin varied. Thawed PBMCs underwent magnetic negative selection to obtain purified CD8+ T cells. Assay used: immunoSEQ multiplex PCR; TCRdb lists only in-frame clones, some missing. Here the sample spans almost 5,000 clones, about 65% being singletons. The chain combines TRBV4-1 with TRBJ2-3; 10 bases align to TRBD2. The specimen was CD8+ T cells from blood, collected before the fourth cycle of nivolumab. The clonotype was recovered from a human donor with classical Hodgkin lymphoma. The CDR3 reads CASSHPKREGHDTQYF. Written as DNA, the CDR3 is TGCGCCAGCAGTCACCCCAAGCGGGAGGGCCATGATACGCAGTATTTT.